The entry below describes one TCR beta chain. These data originate in a study of radiation and T cells in renal cell carcinoma. Time point described: blood 2 weeks post-SBRT. The treatment denotes: 15 Gy SBRT to primary tumor, nephrectomy 4 weeks later. This renal cell carcinoma was of the clear cell type. The repertoire was sequenced with immunoSEQ multiplex PCR; TCRdb's copy has only in-frame clones and lacks some. The sample contains some 150,000 clones, about 91% of which appear only once. This CDR3 has 14 amino acids. Looked up from germline, CDR1 is LGHNA and CDR2 is YSLEER. V lost 1 base to trimming and J lost 9 bases, with 10 bases between them.

Source: blood, taken from a patient whose treatment included radiotherapy and nephrectomy. This clonotype originated in a woman between 50 and 59 years old with renal cell carcinoma. V usage is TRBV4-3 and J usage is TRBJ1-6; D may be TRBD1 (6 bases). CDR3 bases: TGCGCCAGCAGCCAAGCCGAAGGGGGTTCACCCCTCCACTTT. This gives the protein CASSQAEGGSPLHF.